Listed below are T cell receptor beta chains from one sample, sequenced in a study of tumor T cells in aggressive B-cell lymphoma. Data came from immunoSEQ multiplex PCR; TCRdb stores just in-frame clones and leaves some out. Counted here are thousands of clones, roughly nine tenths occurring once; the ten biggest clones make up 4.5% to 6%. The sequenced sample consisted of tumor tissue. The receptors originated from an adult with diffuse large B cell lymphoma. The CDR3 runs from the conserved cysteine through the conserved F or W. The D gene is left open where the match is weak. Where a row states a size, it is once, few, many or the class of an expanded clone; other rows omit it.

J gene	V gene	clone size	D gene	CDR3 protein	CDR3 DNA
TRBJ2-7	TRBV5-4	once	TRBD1	CASSHGTGLHEQYF	TGTGCCAGCAGCCACGGGACAGGTTTGCACGAGCAGTACTTC
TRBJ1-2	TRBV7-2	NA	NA	CASSFGTSGYGYTF	TGTGCCAGCAGCTTCGGGACATCCGGCTATGGCTACACCTTC
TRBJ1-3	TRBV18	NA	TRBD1	CASSAGTGGSGNTIYF	TGTGCCAGCTCGGCCGGGACAGGGGGCTCTGGAAACACCATATATTTT
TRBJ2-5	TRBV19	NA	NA	CASSIAAGNQETQYF	TGTGCCAGTAGTATAGCGGCGGGTAATCAAGAGACCCAGTACTTC
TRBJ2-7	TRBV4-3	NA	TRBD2	CASSLGTSGYSYEQYF	TGCGCCAGCAGCCTCGGGACTAGCGGGTATTCCTACGAGCAGTACTTC
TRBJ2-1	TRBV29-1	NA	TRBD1	CSVRDRPYNEQFF	TGCAGCGTCCGGGACAGGCCTTACAATGAGCAGTTCTTC
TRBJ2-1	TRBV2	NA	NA	CASSALKGGSYNEQFF	TGTGCCAGCAGTGCGCTAAAGGGAGGCTCCTACAATGAGCAGTTCTTC
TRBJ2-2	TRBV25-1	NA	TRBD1	CASSYETGSTGELFF	TGTGCCAGCAGCTACGAGACAGGGTCCACCGGGGAGCTGTTTTTT
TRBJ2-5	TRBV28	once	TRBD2	CASSGLAGGQETQYF	TGTGCCAGCAGTGGATTAGCGGGGGGGCAGGAGACCCAGTACTTC
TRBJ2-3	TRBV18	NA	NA	CASSPPERVLDTQYF	TGTGCCAGCTCACCACCGGAGAGGGTGTTGGATACGCAGTATTTT
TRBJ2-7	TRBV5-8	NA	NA	CASSRYEQYF	TGTGCCAGCAGCCGGTACGAGCAGTACTTC
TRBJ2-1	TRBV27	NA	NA	CASSLQGRYNEQFF	TGTGCCAGCAGTTTGCAGGGCCGGTACAATGAGCAGTTCTTC
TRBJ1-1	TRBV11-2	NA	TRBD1	CASSLLQGMVAFF	TGTGCCAGCAGCCTATTACAGGGGATGGTGGCTTTCTTT
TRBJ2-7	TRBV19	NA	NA	CASSARGPSYEQYF	TGTGCCAGTAGTGCAAGGGGCCCCTCCTACGAGCAGTACTTC
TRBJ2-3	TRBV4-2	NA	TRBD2	CASSQGAGGFLRTDTQYF	TGTGCCAGCAGTCAGGGAGCGGGGGGGTTTCTGAGGACAGATACGCAGTATTTT
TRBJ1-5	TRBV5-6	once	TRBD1	CASSWDRHQPQHF	TGTGCCAGCAGCTGGGACAGGCATCAGCCCCAGCATTTT
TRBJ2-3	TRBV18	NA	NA	CASSPLQGRTDTQYF	TGTGCCAGCTCACCACTACAGGGCCGCACAGATACGCAGTATTTT
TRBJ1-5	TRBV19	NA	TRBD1	CASSRHPGTGKGQPQHF	TGTGCCAGTAGCCGACATCCCGGGACAGGGAAAGGTCAGCCCCAGCATTTT
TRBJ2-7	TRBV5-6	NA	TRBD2	CASSLVSGAYEQYF	TGTGCCAGCAGCTTGGTTAGCGGGGCATACGAGCAGTACTTC
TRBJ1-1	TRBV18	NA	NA	CASSTRRVNTEAFF	TGTGCCAGCAGTACCCGGAGGGTGAACACTGAAGCTTTCTTT
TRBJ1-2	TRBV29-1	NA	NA	CSVGGKSYGYTF	TGCAGCGTTGGAGGGAAAAGTTATGGCTACACCTTC
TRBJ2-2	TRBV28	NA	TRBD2	CASVLTGAGRTGELFF	TGTGCCAGCGTCCTCACAGGTGCCGGGAGGACCGGGGAGCTGTTTTTT
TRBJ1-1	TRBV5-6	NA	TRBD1	CASSFGIVPGQGKNTEAFF	TGTGCCAGCAGCTTTGGTATCGTCCCAGGACAGGGGAAGAACACTGAAGCTTTCTTT
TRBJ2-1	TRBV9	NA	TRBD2	CASSTSGGGTYNEQFF	TGTGCCAGCAGCACTAGCGGGGGGGGAACCTACAATGAGCAGTTCTTC